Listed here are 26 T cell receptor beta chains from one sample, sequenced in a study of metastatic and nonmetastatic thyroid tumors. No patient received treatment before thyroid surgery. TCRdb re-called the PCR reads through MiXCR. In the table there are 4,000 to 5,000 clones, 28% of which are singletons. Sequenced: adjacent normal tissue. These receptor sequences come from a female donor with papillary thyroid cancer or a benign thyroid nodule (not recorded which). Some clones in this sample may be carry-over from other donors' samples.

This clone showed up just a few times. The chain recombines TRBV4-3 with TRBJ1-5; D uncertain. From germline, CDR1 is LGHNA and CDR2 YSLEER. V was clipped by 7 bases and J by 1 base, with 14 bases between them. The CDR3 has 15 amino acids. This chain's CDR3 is CASTPDRESNQPQHF. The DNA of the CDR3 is TGCGCCAGCACCCCCGACCGGGAAAGCAATCAGCCCCAGCATTTT.

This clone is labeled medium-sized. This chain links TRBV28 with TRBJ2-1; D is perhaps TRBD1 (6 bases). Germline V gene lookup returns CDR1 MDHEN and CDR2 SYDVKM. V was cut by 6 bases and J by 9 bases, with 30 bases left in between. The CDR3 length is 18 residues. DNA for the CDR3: TGTGCCAGCAGCACAATACAGAACAGGGATAGGTATAACTTTGAGCAGTTCTTC. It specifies CASSTIQNRDRYNFEQFF.

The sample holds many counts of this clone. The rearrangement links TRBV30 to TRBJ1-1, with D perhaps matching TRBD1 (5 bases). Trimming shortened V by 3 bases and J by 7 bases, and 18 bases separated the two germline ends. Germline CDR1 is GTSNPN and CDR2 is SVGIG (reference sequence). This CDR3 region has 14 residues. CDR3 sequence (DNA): TGTGCCTGGAGGGCGGGGGGGATACACGGTGAAGCTTTCTTT. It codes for CAWRAGGIHGEAFF.

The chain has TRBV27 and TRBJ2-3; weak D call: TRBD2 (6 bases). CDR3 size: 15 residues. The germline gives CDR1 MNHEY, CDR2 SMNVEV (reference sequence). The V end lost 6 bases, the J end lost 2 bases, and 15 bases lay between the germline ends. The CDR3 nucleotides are TGTGCCAGCAGCGTCGGAGGGCTAATCACAGATACGCAGTATTTT. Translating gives CASSVGGLITDTQYF.

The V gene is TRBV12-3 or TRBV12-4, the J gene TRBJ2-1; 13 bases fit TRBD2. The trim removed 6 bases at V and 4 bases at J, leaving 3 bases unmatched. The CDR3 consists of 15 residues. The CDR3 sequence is CASRQGLAGYNEQFF. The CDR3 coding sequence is TGTGCCAGCAGACAGGGACTAGCGGGATACAATGAGCAGTTCTTC.

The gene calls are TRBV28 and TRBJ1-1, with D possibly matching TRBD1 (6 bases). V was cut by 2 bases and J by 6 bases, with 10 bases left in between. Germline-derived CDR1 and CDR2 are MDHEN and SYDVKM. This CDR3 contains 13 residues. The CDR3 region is CASSLQGRAEAFF. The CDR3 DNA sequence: TGTGCCAGCAGTTTACAGGGGAGAGCTGAAGCTTTCTTT.

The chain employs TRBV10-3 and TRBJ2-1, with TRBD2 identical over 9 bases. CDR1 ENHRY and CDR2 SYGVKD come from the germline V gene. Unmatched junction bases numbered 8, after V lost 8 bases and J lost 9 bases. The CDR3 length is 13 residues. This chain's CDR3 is CAISAGGLVEQFF. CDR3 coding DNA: TGTGCCATCTCCGCGGGAGGGTTGGTTGAGCAGTTCTTC.

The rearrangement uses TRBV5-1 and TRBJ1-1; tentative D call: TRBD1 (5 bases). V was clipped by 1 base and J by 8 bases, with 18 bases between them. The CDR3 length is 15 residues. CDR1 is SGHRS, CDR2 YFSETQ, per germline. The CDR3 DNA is TGCGCCAGCAGCTTGACAGGTACGGAGCGCACGGAAGCTTTCTTT. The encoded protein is CASSLTGTERTEAFF.

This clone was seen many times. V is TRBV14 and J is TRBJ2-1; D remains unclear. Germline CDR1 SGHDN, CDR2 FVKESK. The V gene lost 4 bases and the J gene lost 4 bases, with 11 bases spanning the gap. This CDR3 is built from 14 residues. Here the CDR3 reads CASSPLSSYNEQFF. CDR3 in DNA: TGTGCCAGCAGCCCTCTTTCCAGTTACAATGAGCAGTTCTTC. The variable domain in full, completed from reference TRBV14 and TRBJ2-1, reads EAGVTQFPSHSVIEKGQTVTLRCDPISGHDNLYWYRRVMGKEIKFLLHFVKESKQDESGMPNNRFLAERTGGTYSTLKVQPAELEDSGVYFCASSPLSSYNEQFFGPGTRLTVL.

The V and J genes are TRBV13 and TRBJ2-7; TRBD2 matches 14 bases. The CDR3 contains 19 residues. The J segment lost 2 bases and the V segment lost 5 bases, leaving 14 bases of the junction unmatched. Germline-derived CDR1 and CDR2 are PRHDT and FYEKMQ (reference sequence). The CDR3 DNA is TGTGCCAGCAGCACATCCCTGGGACTAGCGGGAGAAAGGCCCTACGAGCAGTACTTC. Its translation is CASSTSLGLAGERPYEQYF. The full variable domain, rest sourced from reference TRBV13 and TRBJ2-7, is AAGVIQSPRHLIKEKRETATLKCYPIPRHDTVYWYQQGPGQDPQFLISFYEKMQSDKGSIPDRFSAQQFSDYHSELNMSSLELGDSALYFCASSTSLGLAGERPYEQYFGPGTRLTVT.

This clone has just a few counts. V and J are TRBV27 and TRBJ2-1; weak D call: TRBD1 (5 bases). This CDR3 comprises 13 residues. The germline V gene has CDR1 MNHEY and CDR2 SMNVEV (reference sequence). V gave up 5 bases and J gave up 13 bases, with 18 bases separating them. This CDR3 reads CASSLMVLDSQFF. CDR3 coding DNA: TGTGCCAGCAGTCTAATGGTGTTAGACAGCCAGTTCTTC.

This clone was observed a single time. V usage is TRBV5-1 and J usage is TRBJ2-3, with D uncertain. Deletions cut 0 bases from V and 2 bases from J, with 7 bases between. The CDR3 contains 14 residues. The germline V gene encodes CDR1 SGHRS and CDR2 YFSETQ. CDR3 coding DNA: TGCGCCAGCAGCTTGGAGCAGCTCACAGATACGCAGTATTTT. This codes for CASSLEQLTDTQYF.

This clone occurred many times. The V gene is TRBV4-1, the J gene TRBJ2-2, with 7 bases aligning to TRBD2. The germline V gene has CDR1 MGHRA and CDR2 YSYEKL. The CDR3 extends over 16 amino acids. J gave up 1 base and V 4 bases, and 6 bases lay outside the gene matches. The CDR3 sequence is CASSPLWGGNTGELFF. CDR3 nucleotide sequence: TGCGCCAGCAGCCCCCTCTGGGGGGGGAACACCGGGGAGCTGTTTTTT.

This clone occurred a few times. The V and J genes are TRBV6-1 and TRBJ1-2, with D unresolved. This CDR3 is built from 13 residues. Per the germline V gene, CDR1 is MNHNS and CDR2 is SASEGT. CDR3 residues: CSINEAGGYGYTF. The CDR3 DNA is TGTTCCATCAATGAAGCGGGTGGTTATGGCTACACCTTC.

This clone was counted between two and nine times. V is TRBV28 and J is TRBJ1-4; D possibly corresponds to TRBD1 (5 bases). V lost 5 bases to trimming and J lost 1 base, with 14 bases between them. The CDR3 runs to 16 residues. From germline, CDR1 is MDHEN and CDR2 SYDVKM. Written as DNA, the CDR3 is TGTGCCAGCAGTCAACGTGGGGCCCGAACTAATGAAAAACTGTTTTTT. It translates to CASSQRGARTNEKLFF.

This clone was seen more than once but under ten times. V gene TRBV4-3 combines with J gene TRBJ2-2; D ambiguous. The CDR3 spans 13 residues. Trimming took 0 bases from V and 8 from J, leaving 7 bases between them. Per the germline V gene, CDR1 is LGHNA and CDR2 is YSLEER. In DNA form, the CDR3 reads TGCGCCAGCAGCCAAGATCGGATAGGGGAGCTGTTTTTT. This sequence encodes CASSQDRIGELFF.

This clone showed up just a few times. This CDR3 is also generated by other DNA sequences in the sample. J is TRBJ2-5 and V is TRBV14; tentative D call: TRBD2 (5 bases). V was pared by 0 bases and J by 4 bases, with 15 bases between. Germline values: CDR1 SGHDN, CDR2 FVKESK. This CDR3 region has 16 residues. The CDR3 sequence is CASSQELGGLGETQYF. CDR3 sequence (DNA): TGTGCCAGCAGCCAAGAGTTAGGAGGTCTTGGAGAGACCCAGTACTTC.

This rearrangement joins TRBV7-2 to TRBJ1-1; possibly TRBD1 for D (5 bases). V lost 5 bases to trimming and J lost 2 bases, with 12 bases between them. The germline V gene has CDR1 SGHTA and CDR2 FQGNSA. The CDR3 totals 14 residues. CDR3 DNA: TGTGCCAGCAGCGAAGGGGACTACAACACTGAAGCTTTCTTT. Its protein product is CASSEGDYNTEAFF.

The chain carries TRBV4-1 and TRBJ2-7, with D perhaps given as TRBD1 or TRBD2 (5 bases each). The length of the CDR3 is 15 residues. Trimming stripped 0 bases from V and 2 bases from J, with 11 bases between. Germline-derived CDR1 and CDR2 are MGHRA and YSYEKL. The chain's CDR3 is CASSQDRGVAYEQYF. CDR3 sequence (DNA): TGCGCCAGCAGCCAAGATCGAGGGGTCGCCTACGAGCAGTACTTC.

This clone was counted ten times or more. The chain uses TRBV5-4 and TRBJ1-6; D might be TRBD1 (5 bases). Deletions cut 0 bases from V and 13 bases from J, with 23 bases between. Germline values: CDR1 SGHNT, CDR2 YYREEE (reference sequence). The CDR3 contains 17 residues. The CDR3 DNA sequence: TGTGCCAGCAGCTTGGAGGGCGGCCCCCGACAAGGGGTCCCCCTCCACTTT. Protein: CASSLEGGPRQGVPLHF.

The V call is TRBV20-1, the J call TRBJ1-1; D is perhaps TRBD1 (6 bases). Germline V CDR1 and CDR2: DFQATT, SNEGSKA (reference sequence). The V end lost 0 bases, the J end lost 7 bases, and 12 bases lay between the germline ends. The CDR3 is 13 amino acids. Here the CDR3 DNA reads TGCAGTGCTAGAGATCGGCAGGGGCGTGAAGCTTTCTTT. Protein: CSARDRQGREAFF.

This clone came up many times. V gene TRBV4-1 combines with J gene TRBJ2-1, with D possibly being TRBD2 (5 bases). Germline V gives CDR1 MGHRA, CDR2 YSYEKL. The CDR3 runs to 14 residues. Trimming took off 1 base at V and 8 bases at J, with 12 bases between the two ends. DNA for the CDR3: TGCGCCAGCAGCCAAGGTTCGGGGTTGGATGAGCAGTTCTTC. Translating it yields CASSQGSGLDEQFF.

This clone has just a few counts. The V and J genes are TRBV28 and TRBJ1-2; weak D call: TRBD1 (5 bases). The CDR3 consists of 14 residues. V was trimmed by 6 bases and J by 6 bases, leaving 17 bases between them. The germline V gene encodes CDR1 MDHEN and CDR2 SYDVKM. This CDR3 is CASRIWGRPDGYTF. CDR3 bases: TGTGCCAGCAGAATTTGGGGACGGCCAGATGGCTACACCTTC.

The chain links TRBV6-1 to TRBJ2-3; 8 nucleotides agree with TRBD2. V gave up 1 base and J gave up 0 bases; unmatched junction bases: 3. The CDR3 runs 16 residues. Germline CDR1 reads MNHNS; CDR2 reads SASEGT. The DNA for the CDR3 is TGTGCCAGCAGTGAAGGGGCGGGAGGAAGCACAGATACGCAGTATTTT. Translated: CASSEGAGGSTDTQYF.

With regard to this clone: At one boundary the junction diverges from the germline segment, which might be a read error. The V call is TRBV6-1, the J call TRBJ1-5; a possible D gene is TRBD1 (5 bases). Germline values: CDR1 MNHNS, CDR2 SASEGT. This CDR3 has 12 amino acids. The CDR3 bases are TGCGACAGCAGTGAAACGGGGCGACCCCATCATTTT. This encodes CDSSETGRPHHF.

CDR3 sequence: CASSQLGGSDSSYNSPLHF. The DNA for the CDR3 is TGTGCCAGTAGCCAGCTGGGAGGGTCTGACAGCTCCTATAATTCACCCCTCCACTTT. The V and J genes are TRBV19 and TRBJ1-6; D possibly corresponds to TRBD1 (5 bases). V lost 6 bases to trimming and J lost 0 bases, with 21 bases between them. The CDR3 loop spans 19 amino acids. Germline V CDR1 and CDR2: LNHDA, SQIVND (reference sequence).